A single sample gave rise to the 18 T cell receptor beta chains below, sequenced in a study of cytomegalovirus exposure and HLA in healthy donors. Use of 60 Vbeta and 13 Jbeta primers characterized the PCR. Clones were sequenced by immunoSEQ multiplex PCR, and TCRdb holds only the in-frame ones, with some missing. The sample shows around 31,000 clones, around nine tenths of them seen only once. What was sequenced was PBMCs. These receptors were collected from a boy younger than 18 in good health and CMV-seronegative.

The genes are TRBV29-1 and TRBJ1-1, with D perhaps TRBD1 (6 bases). Trimming removed 4 bases from V and 5 bases from J, with 11 bases in between. This CDR3 is built from 12 residues. Per the germline V gene, CDR1 is SQVTM and CDR2 is ANQGSEA. The CDR3 spells CSVAQRGTEAFF. CDR3 in DNA: TGCAGCGTTGCCCAGAGGGGGACTGAAGCTTTCTTT.

This rearrangement joins TRBV18 to TRBJ2-3; 11 bases map to TRBD1. The CDR3 extends over 14 amino acids. Germline assignment: CDR1 KGHSH and CDR2 LQKENI. J gave up 3 bases and V 6 bases, and 2 bases lay outside the gene matches. CDR3 DNA: TGTGCCAGCTCCGGGACAGGGGGGACAGATACGCAGTATTTT. It is translated as CASSGTGGTDTQYF.

The rearrangement uses TRBV7-2 and TRBJ2-5; 7 nucleotides agree with TRBD2. The tail of the sequence fits TRBJ2-7 better, so the J call may be wrong. CDR3 length: 14 amino acids. Germline CDR1 and CDR2: SGHTA and FQGNSA. The CDR3 loop is CASSLISGDYEQYF. CDR3 nucleotides: TGTGCCAGCAGCTTAATCAGCGGGGACTACGAGCAGTACTTC.

The J gene is TRBJ1-5, the V gene TRBV29-1; no clear D. The CDR3 has 12 amino acids. The V gene lost 7 bases and the J gene lost 8 bases, with 15 bases spanning the gap. Germline CDR1 is SQVTM and CDR2 is ANQGSEA. CDR3 DNA sequence: TGCAGCGCTTCGGACTGGAAGAAGCCCCAGCATTTT. It codes for CSASDWKKPQHF. Based on the CDR3 plus reference TRBV29-1 and TRBJ1-5, the full variable domain is SAVISQKPSRDICQRGTSLTIQCQVDSQVTMMFWYRQQPGQSLTLIATANQGSEATYESGFVIDKFPISRPNLTFSTLTVSNMSPEDSSIYLCSASDWKKPQHFGDGTRLSIL.

The rearrangement joins TRBV4-1 to TRBJ1-5; the D is unclear. Germline V gene lookup returns CDR1 MGHRA and CDR2 YSYEKL. The CDR3 runs 19 residues. Trimming left V 0 bases short and J 6 bases short, with 24 bases between. This chain's CDR3 is CASSQDIRIIAPGSQPQHF. The DNA of the CDR3 is TGCGCCAGCAGCCAAGATATCCGTATTATAGCCCCGGGGAGTCAGCCCCAGCATTTT.

This clone has only one observation. This chain joins TRBV6-1 and TRBJ2-1, with D tentatively TRBD1 (5 bases). The V gene's germline CDR1 is MNHNS and CDR2 SASEGT. The germline V and J ends were trimmed by 3 bases and 0 bases, with 9 bases remaining between them. The length of the CDR3 is 15 residues. The CDR3 is CASSETVSSYNEQFF. The CDR3 DNA follows: TGTGCCAGCAGTGAGACAGTAAGCTCCTACAATGAGCAGTTCTTC.

This sequence joins TRBV28 and TRBJ1-5; D is possibly TRBD1 (6 bases). This CDR3 is built from 13 residues. Trimming took off 7 bases at V and 5 bases at J, with 12 bases between the two ends. Germline-derived CDR1 and CDR2 are MDHEN and SYDVKM. CDR3 DNA sequence: TGTGCCAGCATTACAGGGTTGGATCAGCCCCAGCATTTT. This gives the protein CASITGLDQPQHF. The whole variable domain, filled in from reference TRBV28 and TRBJ1-5, reads DVKVTQSSRYLVKRTGEKVFLECVQDMDHENMFWYRQDPGLGLRLIYFSYDVKMKEKGDIPEGYSVSREKKERFSLILESASTNQTSMYLCASITGLDQPQHFGDGTRLSIL.

V gene TRBV6-1 combines with J gene TRBJ2-1; 13 nucleotides match TRBD2. V trimming: 10 bases; J trimming: 4 bases; junction bases outside the gene matches: 4. Germline CDR1 is MNHNS and CDR2 is SASEGT. The CDR3 has 14 amino acids. CDR3: CATRTSGGYNEQFF. CDR3 in DNA: TGTGCCACCCGGACTAGCGGGGGTTACAATGAGCAGTTCTTC.

The V gene is TRBV2, the J gene TRBJ2-2; 9 bases are shared with TRBD1. The germline V gene has CDR1 SNHLY and CDR2 FYNNEI. Trimming cost V 3 bases and J 4 bases; bases outside gene matches: 9. The CDR3 covers 17 residues. The CDR3 region is CASSEFRDRVSTGELFF. DNA of the CDR3: TGTGCCAGCAGTGAGTTTAGGGACAGGGTCTCCACCGGGGAGCTGTTTTTT.

The J gene is TRBJ2-5, the V gene TRBV5-6; D possibly corresponds to TRBD1 (6 bases). This CDR3 comprises 17 residues. Germline V gene data show CDR1 as SGHDT and CDR2 as YYEEEE. Trimming cost V 0 bases and J 2 bases, with 17 bases left between them. The CDR3 is CASSLANRVYRQETQYF. In nucleotides, the CDR3 is TGTGCCAGCAGCTTGGCCAACAGGGTATATCGGCAAGAGACCCAGTACTTC.

The gene calls are TRBV5-5 and TRBJ2-5; TRBD2 might be the D (5 bases). Trimming removed 4 bases at V and 1 base at J, with 11 bases between. The CDR3 is 14 residues long. CDR1 and CDR2 from the germline V gene are SGHKS and YYEKEE (reference sequence). The CDR3 nucleotides are TGTGCCAGCAGCGAGGGTTGGGCCCAAGAGACCCAGTACTTC. As protein: CASSEGWAQETQYF.

The chain carries TRBV19 and TRBJ1-6, with D possibly TRBD1 on 5 matching bases. Germline-derived CDR1 and CDR2 are LNHDA and SQIVND (reference sequence). Trimming stripped 11 bases from V and 0 bases from J, with 14 bases between. The CDR3 runs 15 residues. CDR3 in amino acids: CARGAGGSYNSPLHF. CDR3 sequence (DNA): TGTGCCCGTGGGGCGGGGGGCTCCTATAATTCACCCCTCCACTTT.

This chain uses TRBV7-8 with TRBJ1-6, with 8 bases matching TRBD1. Germline V lookup: CDR1 SGHVS, CDR2 FQNEAQ. The CDR3 covers 15 residues. The ends lost 8 bases at V and 1 base at J; junction bases unmatched: 4. DNA for the CDR3: TGTGCCAGCCAGGACAGGGTGTCCTATAATTCACCCCTCCACTTT. This encodes CASQDRVSYNSPLHF.

This sequence joins TRBV2 and TRBJ1-6; D remains unclear. CDR3 length: 15 residues. Trimming pared 5 bases from V and 7 bases from J, leaving 15 bases between. The germline V gene encodes CDR1 SNHLY and CDR2 FYNNEI. CDR3 residues: CASSLGAGFNSPLHF. CDR3 bases: TGTGCCAGCAGTCTGGGCGCTGGGTTCAATTCACCCCTCCACTTT.

V usage is TRBV2 and J usage is TRBJ1-5, with TRBD1 identical over 7 bases. Per the germline V gene, CDR1 is SNHLY and CDR2 is FYNNEI. The V gene end was trimmed by 5 bases and the J gene end by 3 bases; junction bases not matched to a gene: 4. The CDR3 totals 14 residues. The CDR3 here is CASSWGQNNQPQHF. In nucleotides, the CDR3 is TGTGCCAGCAGTTGGGGACAGAACAATCAGCCCCAGCATTTT.

The chain has TRBV27 and TRBJ1-2; D is ambiguous. The CDR3 covers 13 residues. Trimming removed 5 bases at V and 0 bases at J, with 7 bases between. The germline CDR1 and CDR2 sequences are MNHEY and SMNVEV (reference sequence). CDR3: CASSPYTNYGYTF. The CDR3 DNA sequence: TGTGCCAGCAGTCCCTATACTAACTATGGCTACACCTTC.

The chain couples TRBV6-5 to TRBJ2-4; possibly TRBD1 for D (5 bases). CDR3 length: 14 amino acids. Germline CDR1 is MNHEY and CDR2 is SVGAGI. V gave up 0 bases and J gave up 6 bases, with 9 bases separating them. The CDR3 sequence: CASSYSTDGNIQYF. The CDR3 DNA is TGTGCCAGCAGTTACTCGACAGATGGAAACATTCAGTACTTC.

The chain carries TRBV5-6 and TRBJ1-1, with TRBD1 matching over 9 bases. The length of the CDR3 is 16 residues. V shed 0 bases and J 1 base; nucleotides not matched to a gene: 4. Germline V gives CDR1 SGHDT, CDR2 YYEEEE. CDR3 sequence (DNA): TGTGCCAGCAGCTTGGCCGGGGGACAGGGGAACACTGAAGCTTTCTTT. Amino acid sequence: CASSLAGGQGNTEAFF.